This T cell receptor beta chain was found in a study of T cell clonality in common variable immunodeficiency. Study-level points and caveats: Reportedly, TCR beta sequences from common variable immunodeficiency showed fewer deletions and N-nucleotide insertions.

There are a few counts of this clone. Its antigen is unidentified. Sequencing ends 3 residues short of the CDR3 end; the germline J gene provides the rest. Replacement immunoglobulin had been given to every CVID subject for at least one year. CVID subjects were neither ill nor on immunomodulatory or immunosuppressive medication at sampling. Measured with immunoSEQ multiplex PCR; TCRdb has only the in-frame clones, and not every one. This sample carries about 26,000 clones and no singletons, and 3.5% to 4.5% goes to the top ten. V shed 3 bases, J shed 8 bases, and the junction held 4 bases outside the gene matches. The germline gives CDR1 LNHDA, CDR2 SQIVND (reference sequence). The CDR3 extends over 14 amino acids.

The V and J genes are TRBV19 and TRBJ1-4; 9 bases match TRBD1. The specimen sequenced was peripheral blood mononuclear cells. This clonotype was obtained from a human donor with common variable immunodeficiency. The CDR3 bases that were read are TGTGCCAGTAGTATCACAGGGGGCAAGGAAAAA. This translates into CASSITGGKEK. The entire CDR3 protein reads CASSITGGKEKLFF.